Listed below are T cell receptor beta chains from one sample, sequenced in a study of beta chain features in type 1 diabetes. Measured with immunoSEQ multiplex PCR; TCRdb has only the in-frame clones, and not every one. The sample holds 350,000 to 450,000 clones; about 15% are singletons and the top ten take about 0.018%. The sequenced sample was naive CD4+ T cells from blood. The receptors were gathered from a woman aged 18-29 years in good health. CDR3s leave out the opening cysteine and the closing phenylalanine or tryptophan. Clone size is given for some rows only: seen once, a few or many times, or a class if the clone is expanded.

j_call: TRBJ2-3; v_call: TRBV5-1; clone_size: -; cdr3_aa: ASSLSWPDTQY
j_call: TRBJ2-1; v_call: TRBV11-1; clone_size: few; cdr3_aa: ASSPTTSGSRNEQF
j_call: TRBJ2-7; v_call: TRBV18; clone_size: few; cdr3_aa: ASSPGTGASYEQY
j_call: TRBJ1-1; v_call: TRBV30; clone_size: -; cdr3_aa: AWAGQMNTEAF
j_call: TRBJ1-1; v_call: TRBV18; clone_size: few; cdr3_aa: ASSTVNTEAF
j_call: TRBJ1-5; v_call: TRBV30; clone_size: few; cdr3_aa: AWSVRGDQPQH
j_call: TRBJ1-2; v_call: TRBV29-1; clone_size: -; cdr3_aa: SGGQANYGYT
j_call: TRBJ2-3; v_call: TRBV4-2; clone_size: -; cdr3_aa: ASSQGNRDTQY
j_call: TRBJ1-1; v_call: TRBV4-1; clone_size: -; cdr3_aa: ASSQAGEGRTEAF
j_call: TRBJ2-5; v_call: TRBV2; clone_size: few; cdr3_aa: ASSDIEIAGFQETQY
j_call: TRBJ2-1; v_call: TRBV2; clone_size: few; cdr3_aa: ASNLGQSHNEQF
j_call: TRBJ1-3; v_call: TRBV30; clone_size: -; cdr3_aa: AWSRSGNTIY
j_call: TRBJ1-2; v_call: TRBV20-1; clone_size: -; cdr3_aa: SASGGGYT
j_call: TRBJ2-5; v_call: TRBV7-3; clone_size: few; cdr3_aa: ASSRRTSGEETQY
j_call: TRBJ2-7; v_call: TRBV7-9; clone_size: -; cdr3_aa: ASSTDRASSYEQY